Listed below are T cell receptor beta chains from one sample, sequenced in a study of T cell repertoires in MIS-A myocarditis. Sequencing used immunoSEQ multiplex PCR; TCRdb keeps in-frame clones, though not all of them. The data show some 10,000 clones, 85% to 90% seen once. Sequenced material: thoracic lymph node tissue obtained at autopsy. These receptors all come from a young man with fulminant myocarditis from multisystem inflammatory syndrome in adults (MIS-A) after COVID-19. CDR3s include the opening cysteine and the closing phenylalanine or tryptophan. The order of the fields is V gene, D gene, J gene, CDR3 protein, CDR3 DNA. A D gene is named only where the DNA matches it firmly.

TRBV5-1	-	TRBJ1-2	CASSLRGADYGYTF	TGCGCCAGCAGCTTGAGAGGGGCGGACTATGGCTACACCTTC
TRBV18	-	TRBJ2-5	CASSHGQETQYF	TGTGCCAGCTCCCACGGACAAGAGACCCAGTACTTC
TRBV10-2	-	TRBJ1-1	CASSGVGWVNTEAFF	TGCGCCAGCAGTGGGGTTGGGTGGGTGAACACTGAAGCTTTCTTT
TRBV6-6	TRBD1	TRBJ1-4	CASSYRDRHEKLFF	TGTGCCAGCAGTTACCGGGACAGACATGAAAAACTGTTTTTT
TRBV7-8	-	TRBJ1-4	CASSLVIGLKEKLFF	TGTGCCAGCAGCTTAGTTATAGGGCTCAAGGAAAAACTGTTTTTT
TRBV18	-	TRBJ2-1	CASSPFDEQFF	TGTGCCAGCTCACCCTTTGATGAGCAGTTCTTC
TRBV30	-	TRBJ2-3	CAWSESWLDTQYF	TGTGCCTGGAGTGAGTCGTGGCTAGATACGCAGTATTTT
TRBV6-5	-	TRBJ2-7	CASSYSRAAYEQYF	TGTGCCAGCAGTTACTCTAGGGCAGCCTACGAGCAGTACTTC
TRBV4-3	-	TRBJ1-1	CASSQKGLVTEAFF	TGCGCCAGCAGCCAAAAAGGGTTGGTCACTGAAGCTTTCTTT
TRBV7-9	-	TRBJ2-1	CASSIGPFGFF	TGTGCCAGCAGCATCGGACCATTCGGGTTCTTC
TRBV19	TRBD1	TRBJ2-3	CASTKRGQSDTQYF	TGTGCCAGTACCAAAAGGGGACAGTCCGATACGCAGTATTTT
TRBV29-1	-	TRBJ1-1	CSVLIGREAFF	TGCAGCGTTCTGATTGGCCGTGAAGCTTTCTTT
TRBV27	-	TRBJ2-7	CATGASSYEQYF	TGTGCCACCGGGGCTAGCTCCTACGAGCAGTACTTC
TRBV6-5	-	TRBJ1-1	CASIGGRTEAFF	TGTGCCAGCATCGGAGGGCGGACTGAAGCTTTCTTT
TRBV12-5	-	TRBJ2-1	CASGLAFGTATNEQFF	TGTGCTAGTGGTTTGGCGTTCGGGACGGCAACTAATGAGCAGTTCTTC
TRBV27	TRBD1	TRBJ2-5	CASSFSSPNPGQGFSETQYF	TGTGCCAGCAGTTTCTCAAGCCCAAATCCGGGACAGGGTTTCTCAGAGACCCAGTACTTC
TRBV9	-	TRBJ2-7	CASSPYSSSYEQYF	TGTGCCAGCAGCCCATACAGTAGCTCCTACGAGCAGTACTTC
TRBV19	-	TRBJ1-5	CASSFNRNQPQHF	TGTGCCAGTAGTTTTAACAGGAATCAGCCCCAGCATTTT